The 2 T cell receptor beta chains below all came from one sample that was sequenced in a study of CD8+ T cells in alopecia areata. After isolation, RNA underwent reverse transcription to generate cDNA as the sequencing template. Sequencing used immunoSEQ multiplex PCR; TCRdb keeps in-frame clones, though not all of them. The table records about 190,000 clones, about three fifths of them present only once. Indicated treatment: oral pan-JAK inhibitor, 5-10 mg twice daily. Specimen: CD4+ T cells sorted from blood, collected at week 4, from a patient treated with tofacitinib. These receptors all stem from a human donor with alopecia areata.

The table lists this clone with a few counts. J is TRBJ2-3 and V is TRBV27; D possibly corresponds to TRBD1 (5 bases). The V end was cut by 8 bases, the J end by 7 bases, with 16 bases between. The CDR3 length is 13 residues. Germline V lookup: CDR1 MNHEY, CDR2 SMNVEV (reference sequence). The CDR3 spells CASRLQGVYTQYF. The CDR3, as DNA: TGTGCCAGCCGACTGCAGGGCGTATATACGCAGTATTTT.

The CDR3 reads CASSQLGLAGSEQFF. Written as DNA, the CDR3 is TGTGCCAGCAGCCAGTTGGGACTAGCGGGCTCCGAGCAGTTCTTC. The chain uses TRBV14 and TRBJ2-1, with 12 bases identical to TRBD2. J gave up 10 bases and V 3 bases, and 7 bases lay outside the gene matches. The CDR3 runs 15 residues. Germline loops: CDR1 SGHDN, CDR2 FVKESK. Full variable domain (remainder filled in from reference TRBV14 and TRBJ2-1): EAGVTQFPSHSVIEKGQTVTLRCDPISGHDNLYWYRRVMGKEIKFLLHFVKESKQDESGMPNNRFLAERTGGTYSTLKVQPAELEDSGVYFCASSQLGLAGSEQFFGPGTRLTVL.